One and the same sample provided the 24 T cell receptor beta chains below, sequenced in a study of blood T cell repertoires in COVID-19. Sequenced by immunoSEQ multiplex PCR; TCRdb stores in-frame clones only, minus some. The sample has around 260,000 clones, about nine tenths seen once. Material: peripheral blood. Source of these receptors: a woman in her 30s with active or convalescent COVID-19.

This chain links TRBV18 with TRBJ1-1, with 9 nucleotides matching TRBD1. CDR1 KGHSH and CDR2 LQKENI come from the germline V gene. This CDR3 region has 13 residues. The J segment lost 9 bases and the V segment lost 2 bases, leaving 4 bases of the junction unmatched. The CDR3 DNA is TGTGCCAGCTCACCAGAGGGACAGGGACAAGCTTTCTTT. This encodes CASSPEGQGQAFF.

The chain has TRBV2 and TRBJ1-1; 9 nucleotides match TRBD1. The V gene end was trimmed by 6 bases and the J gene end by 6 bases; junction bases not matched to a gene: 5. There are 13 residues in the CDR3. Germline CDR1 and CDR2: SNHLY and FYNNEI. CDR3 bases: TGTGCCAGCAGCCTAGGACAGGGGTCTGAAGCTTTCTTT. Its translation is CASSLGQGSEAFF.

The J gene is TRBJ2-7, the V gene TRBV5-1, with D unresolved. The CDR3 contains 14 residues. The V and J ends lost 0 bases and 0 bases respectively, with 7 bases between them. Germline-derived CDR1 and CDR2 are SGHRS and YFSETQ. The CDR3 DNA is TGCGCCAGCAGCTTGGTCTCCAGCTCCTACGAGCAGTACTTC. As protein: CASSLVSSSYEQYF.

This rearrangement joins TRBV30 to TRBJ1-1, with D possibly matching TRBD1 (6 bases). Per the germline V gene, CDR1 is GTSNPN and CDR2 is SVGIG (reference sequence). This CDR3 contains 15 residues. The V end lost 2 bases, the J end lost 8 bases, and 21 bases lay between the germline ends. The CDR3 DNA follows: TGTGCCTGGAGTCGGACCGATCTGGGGGCAGGGGAAGCTTTCTTT. Translating it yields CAWSRTDLGAGEAFF.

The chain combines TRBV3-1 (or the pseudogene TRBV3-2) with TRBJ2-3; D may be TRBD1 (5 bases). The V and J ends lost 0 bases and 8 bases respectively, with 15 bases between them. Per germline, CDR1 LGHDT and CDR2 YNNKEL (reference sequence). The CDR3 covers 15 residues. This CDR3 is CASSQDSTGLSTQYF. The CDR3, as DNA: TGTGCCAGCAGCCAAGATTCAACAGGCTTAAGTACGCAGTATTTT.

The V gene is TRBV23-1, the J gene TRBJ2-7; D perhaps matches TRBD1 (6 bases). TRBV23-1 is identified as an open reading frame with a role that is uncertain. There are 18 residues in the CDR3. V dropped 4 bases and J dropped 2 bases, with 24 bases sitting between them. In DNA, the CDR3 is TGCGCCAGCAGTCCGCGACAGGCGGGCAGGGCCTACCCCTACGAGCAGTACTTC. Its protein product is CASSPRQAGRAYPYEQYF.

This clone was counted once. The V call is TRBV19, the J call TRBJ1-5, with unresolved D. This CDR3 spans 15 amino acids. From germline, CDR1 is LNHDA and CDR2 SQIVND (reference sequence). The V end lost 3 bases, the J end lost 5 bases, and 14 bases lay between the germline ends. The CDR3 sequence is CASSISQTTHQPQHF. The CDR3 DNA sequence: TGTGCCAGTAGTATTAGTCAGACAACTCATCAGCCCCAGCATTTT.

As DNA, the CDR3 is TGTGCCAGCAGTTACTTCGGGCTAGCGGGGTCGGGCTACAATGAGCAGTTCTTC. Translation: CASSYFGLAGSGYNEQFF. This rearrangement joins TRBV6-2 or TRBV6-3 to TRBJ2-1, with TRBD2 identical over 9 bases. The ends lost 1 base at V and 3 bases at J; junction bases unmatched: 10. The CDR3 covers 18 residues. CDR1 MNHEY and CDR2 SVGEGT come from the germline V gene.

The chain has TRBV6-5 and TRBJ1-1, with D possibly being TRBD1 (6 bases). Germline values: CDR1 MNHEY, CDR2 SVGAGI. This CDR3 has 14 residues. V dropped 6 bases and J dropped 1 base, with 12 bases sitting between them. The CDR3 DNA sequence: TGTGCCAGCAGCCTCGTGGACAGGAACACTGAAGCTTTCTTT. It encodes CASSLVDRNTEAFF.

This clone has just a few counts. The V and J genes are TRBV6-5 and TRBJ2-1; maybe TRBD1 (5 bases). Germline V gene sequence: CDR1 MNHEY, CDR2 SVGAGI. The CDR3 is 11 amino acids. V lost 4 bases to trimming and J lost 8 bases, with 6 bases between them. DNA of the CDR3: TGTGCCAGCAGTTCAGGGTATGAGCAGTTCTTC. Residues: CASSSGYEQFF.

The V and J genes are TRBV19 and TRBJ1-4; a weak D match, TRBD1 (5 bases). This CDR3 region has 15 residues. The germline gives CDR1 LNHDA, CDR2 SQIVND (reference sequence). The germline V and J ends were trimmed by 8 bases and 6 bases, with 19 bases remaining between them. Written as DNA, the CDR3 is TGTGCCAGTCGTGGGTCCTGGGGCCGGTATGAAAAACTGTTTTTT. Translating gives CASRGSWGRYEKLFF.

V gene TRBV30 combines with J gene TRBJ2-7, with D possibly TRBD2 on 6 matching bases. Germline V gene lookup returns CDR1 GTSNPN and CDR2 SVGIG (reference sequence). The V end lost 2 bases, the J end lost 3 bases, and 11 bases lay between the germline ends. This CDR3 comprises 13 residues. The CDR3 region is CAWSRGVGYEQYF. CDR3 sequence (DNA): TGTGCCTGGAGTCGCGGGGTCGGCTACGAGCAGTACTTC.

The chain uses TRBV7-2 and TRBJ2-7; 11 positions match TRBD2. Germline loops: CDR1 SGHTA, CDR2 FQGNSA. CDR3 length: 15 residues. Trimming removed 4 bases from V and 6 bases from J; junction bases left unmatched: 8. The CDR3 nucleotides read TGTGCCAGCAGCTCTAGCGGGGGGCCCGCCGTCGAGCAGTACTTC. Residues: CASSSSGGPAVEQYF.

The rearrangement joins TRBV6-2 or TRBV6-3 to TRBJ2-7; TRBD1 agrees at 7 bases. Trimming at V came to 2 bases and at J to 3 bases, leaving 4 bases not matched to a gene. The CDR3 sequence is 14 residues long. CDR1 and CDR2 (germline): MNHEY, SVGEGT. The DNA of the CDR3 is TGTGCCAGCAGTTACAAGGCAGGGGGCTACGAGCAGTACTTC. Protein: CASSYKAGGYEQYF.

The chain has TRBV5-1 and TRBJ2-7, with TRBD2 matching over 8 bases. The CDR3 sequence is 15 residues long. J lost 4 bases, V lost 3 bases, and 9 bases had no gene match. Germline V gene lookup returns CDR1 SGHRS and CDR2 YFSETQ. CDR3 sequence reads: CASSSRPGTSYEQYF. The CDR3, as DNA: TGCGCCAGCAGCTCCCGACCCGGGACTAGTTACGAGCAGTACTTC.

There are many counts of this clone. The chain joins TRBV6-2 or TRBV6-3 to TRBJ2-7, with D possibly TRBD2 on 5 matching bases. The CDR3 runs to 15 residues. Deletions cut 2 bases from V and 3 bases from J, with 14 bases between. Germline V gene sequence: CDR1 MNHEY, CDR2 SVGEGT. The CDR3 DNA follows: TGTGCCAGCAGTTACGAGGGATCCTCGGGCTACGAGCAGTACTTC. Protein sequence: CASSYEGSSGYEQYF.

This clone has just a few counts. The V gene is TRBV12-3 or TRBV12-4, the J gene TRBJ1-1; the match to TRBD1 covers 7 bases. V dropped 3 bases and J dropped 3; count of bases not matched to a gene: 1. This CDR3 is built from 13 residues. CDR3 bases: TGTGCCAGCAGTTTTGGACAGGACACTGAAGCTTTCTTT. Amino acids: CASSFGQDTEAFF.

This clone has just a few counts. V and J are TRBV15 and TRBJ1-3, with no clear D. The germline CDR1 and CDR2 sequences are LNHNV and YYDKDF (reference sequence). The CDR3 is 15 residues long. V was trimmed by 0 bases and J by 0 bases, leaving 6 bases between them. The CDR3 nucleotides read TGTGCCACCAGCAGAGATAACAACTCTGGAAACACCATATATTTT. Encoded protein: CATSRDNNSGNTIYF.

The chain couples TRBV29-1 to TRBJ1-4, with a tentative D call TRBD1 (6 bases). Germline assignment: CDR1 SQVTM and CDR2 ANQGSEA. Between the trimmed V and J ends, which lost 7 bases and 8 bases, there was a span of 14 bases. The CDR3 covers 12 residues. CDR3 in amino acids: CSARGYKEKLFF. The DNA of the CDR3 is TGCAGCGCTAGGGGGTACAAGGAAAAACTGTTTTTT.

Here the CDR3 DNA reads TGCGCCAGCAGCTTGCGGACAGGGGTTTTCTCCTATAATTCACCCCTCCACTTT. Translating it yields CASSLRTGVFSYNSPLHF. The rearrangement links TRBV5-1 to TRBJ1-6; TRBD1 agrees at 9 bases. Looked up from germline, CDR1 is SGHRS and CDR2 is YFSETQ. CDR3 length equals 18 residues. V shed 1 base, J shed 0 bases, and the junction held 5 bases outside the gene matches.

The table lists this clone with a count of one. The chain has TRBV12-3 or TRBV12-4 and TRBJ1-4, with a possible D match to TRBD1 (6 bases). The CDR3 is 13 amino acids. V lost 7 bases and J 5 bases, leaving 11 bases between the germline ends. The CDR3 region is CASTRTVNEKLFF. CDR3 DNA sequence: TGTGCCAGCACAAGGACAGTCAATGAAAAACTGTTTTTT.

This clone came up once. This chain links TRBV6-2 or TRBV6-3 with TRBJ2-1, with D possibly being TRBD2 (7 bases). CDR3 size: 16 residues. Germline CDR1 is MNHEY and CDR2 is SVGEGT. V was trimmed by 5 bases and J by 10 bases, leaving 24 bases between them. DNA for the CDR3: TGTGCCAGCAGTCTGATAAGGGGGGGGCGTGTGAACGAGCAGTTCTTC. This translates into CASSLIRGGRVNEQFF.

This rearrangement joins TRBV3-1 (or the pseudogene TRBV3-2) to TRBJ2-5; the match to TRBD1 covers 8 bases. The germline V gene encodes CDR1 LGHDT and CDR2 YNNKEL (reference sequence). The trim removed 7 bases at V and 4 bases at J, leaving 11 bases unmatched. This CDR3 is 15 amino acids long. CDR3 sequence reads: CASTDTGGRGETQYF. DNA for the CDR3: TGTGCCAGCACCGATACAGGGGGAAGGGGAGAGACCCAGTACTTC.

The chain uses TRBV4-3 and TRBJ1-6, with D possibly being TRBD1 (5 bases). The V end was cut by 0 bases, the J end by 0 bases, with 18 bases between. CDR3 length: 20 amino acids. CDR1 and CDR2 from the germline V gene are LGHNA and YSLEER. In DNA form, the CDR3 reads TGCGCCAGCAGCCAAGACAGGGTGTTAGCGGAACGCTCCTATAATTCACCCCTCCACTTT. The encoded protein is CASSQDRVLAERSYNSPLHF.